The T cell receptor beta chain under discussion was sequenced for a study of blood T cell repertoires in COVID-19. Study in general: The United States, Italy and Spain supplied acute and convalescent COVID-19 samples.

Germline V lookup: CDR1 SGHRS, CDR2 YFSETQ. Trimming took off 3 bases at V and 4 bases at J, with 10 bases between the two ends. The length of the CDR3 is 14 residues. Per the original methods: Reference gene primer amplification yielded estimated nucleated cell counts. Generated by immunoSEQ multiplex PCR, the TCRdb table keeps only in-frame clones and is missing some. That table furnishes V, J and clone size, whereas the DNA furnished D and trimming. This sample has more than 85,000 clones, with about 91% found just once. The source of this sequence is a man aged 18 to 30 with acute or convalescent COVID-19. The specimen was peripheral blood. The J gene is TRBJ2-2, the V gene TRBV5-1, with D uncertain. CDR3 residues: CASSYDKSTGELFF. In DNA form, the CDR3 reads TGCGCCAGCAGCTATGACAAGAGCACCGGGGAGCTGTTTTTT.